Ten or more counts support the clone carrying this T cell receptor beta chain. Its antigen is not identified. This entry is derived from a study of lung T cells in sarcoidosis with Löfgren's syndrome. Overall study results and limits: Shared TRAV12-1 and TRBV2 CDR3 motifs were reported across several patients. These T cells possibly recognize a putative, unidentified sarcoidosis-associated antigen.

This CDR3 is built from 14 residues. Germline values: CDR1 DFQATT, CDR2 SNEGSKA (reference sequence). V shed 7 bases and J 6 bases; nucleotides not matched to a gene: 12. From the reads, TCRdb called clonotypes with MiXCR, one entry per CDR3 protein. Of tens of thousands of distinct CDR3 sequences listed, around 20% are singletons. Specimen: CD4+ T cells from PBMCs. The TCR originated in a human donor with sarcoidosis (Löfgren's syndrome or another form), or a control subject (not recorded which). This rearrangement joins TRBV20-1 to TRBJ2-3, with 8 bases that match TRBD2. The CDR3 region is CSVLAGVPGDTQYF. The CDR3 coding sequence is TGCAGTGTGCTAGCGGGCGTCCCCGGGGATACGCAGTATTTT.